The clone carrying this TCR beta chain was found once. This sample stems from a study of blood T cell repertoires in COVID-19. Study as a whole: Some COVID-19 samples were acute and others convalescent; all came from the United States, Italy and Spain. The analysed material was cDNA or gDNA that came from T cells, B-cell-depleted T cells, or PBMCs.

Per the original data handling: Amplification with reference gene primers provided the estimates of nucleated cell counts. Assay: immunoSEQ multiplex PCR; the TCRdb copy retains only in-frame clones and omits some. V, J and clone size are taken as reported in that table, and D and trimming were inferred from the DNA itself. The table records around 150,000 clones, 92% of them present only once. Enrolment of Seattle patients took place during active infection, and they were followed longitudinally. Trimming took 5 bases from V and 6 from J; bases not matched to a gene: 12. The CDR3 consists of 16 residues. Looked up from germline, CDR1 is SSHAT and CDR2 is FNYEAQ (reference sequence).

The rearrangement links TRBV7-7 to TRBJ2-2, with TRBD2 identical over 7 bases. The TCR comes from a man aged 25 to 40 with COVID-19, enrolled during active disease. Input material: peripheral blood. DNA of the CDR3: TGTGCCAGCAGCGCCTCCTCCGCGGGAGTTTCCGGGGAGCTGTTTTTT. This gives the protein CASSASSAGVSGELFF.